The rows below give T cell receptor beta chains drawn from one sample of a study of blood T cell repertoires in COVID-19. Sequenced by immunoSEQ multiplex PCR; TCRdb stores in-frame clones only, minus some. Here the sample spans more than 200,000 clones, 75% to 90% being singletons. The specimen was peripheral blood. These receptors all stem from a woman older than 75 with COVID-19, enrolled during active disease. Each CDR3 is given with its conserved first and last residue. D genes are given only for firm matches. Only some rows state a clone size, as once, few, many or a class for expanded clones.

clone size	V gene	D gene	J gene	CDR3 protein	CDR3 DNA
.	TRBV2	.	TRBJ1-5	CASSEAYSNQPQHF	TGTGCCAGCAGTGAAGCCTATAGCAATCAGCCCCAGCATTTT
.	TRBV14	TRBD1	TRBJ2-1	CASSPRDRGSYNEQFF	TGTGCCAGCAGCCCCCGGGACAGGGGGTCCTACAATGAGCAGTTCTTC
.	TRBV5-1	TRBD1	TRBJ2-1	CASTRDSSYNEQFF	TGCGCCAGCACCCGGGACAGCTCCTACAATGAGCAGTTCTTC
.	TRBV15	.	TRBJ1-2	CATSTLNYGYTF	TGTGCCACCAGCACCCTAAACTATGGCTACACCTTC
.	TRBV5-4	TRBD2	TRBJ2-1	CASSFPPGLAPYNEQFF	TGTGCCAGCAGCTTCCCACCGGGACTAGCCCCTTACAATGAGCAGTTCTTC
.	TRBV2	.	TRBJ1-1	CASIPGKGFNTEAFF	TGTGCCAGCATCCCCGGGAAGGGCTTTAACACTGAAGCTTTCTTT
.	TRBV5-6	TRBD2	TRBJ2-1	CASSSKPWTSGGENEQFF	TGTGCCAGCAGCTCAAAACCTTGGACTAGCGGGGGAGAAAATGAGCAGTTCTTC
.	TRBV11-2	.	TRBJ2-1	CASSFGVNEQFF	TGTGCCAGCAGCTTCGGGGTGAATGAGCAGTTCTTC
.	TRBV5-8	TRBD2	TRBJ2-4	CASSLPPGLTNF	TGTGCCAGCAGCTTGCCCCCGGGACTAACGAACTTC
.	TRBV11-3	.	TRBJ2-5	CASSLGGGGGETQYF	TGTGCCAGCAGCTTAGGAGGAGGGGGCGGAGAGACCCAGTACTTC
.	TRBV4-1	TRBD2	TRBJ2-1	CASSHGGTSSSYNEQFF	TGCGCCAGCAGCCATGGAGGGACTAGCTCCTCCTACAATGAGCAGTTCTTC
.	TRBV7-2	TRBD1	TRBJ1-2	CASSPYAGGGYGYTF	TGTGCCAGCAGCCCGTATGCAGGGGGCGGCTATGGCTACACCTTC
.	TRBV5-4	.	TRBJ2-4	CASSLGQTLAKNIQYF	TGTGCCAGCAGCTTGGGACAGACTCTAGCCAAAAACATTCAGTACTTC
.	TRBV19	.	TRBJ2-5	CASSRGDQETQYF	TGTGCCAGTAGCCGGGGAGATCAAGAGACCCAGTACTTC
.	TRBV5-1	TRBD2	TRBJ2-7	CASRQERTSGYSYEQYF	TGCGCCAGCAGACAGGAGAGGACTAGCGGGTACTCCTACGAGCAGTACTTC
.	TRBV11-3	.	TRBJ2-1	CASSVLGGYNEQFF	TGTGCCAGCAGCGTACTCGGGGGATACAATGAGCAGTTCTTC
.	TRBV14	.	TRBJ1-2	CASSQVQGSRLFGYTF	TGTGCCAGCAGCCAGGTACAGGGATCCCGGCTATTTGGCTACACCTTC
once	TRBV30	.	TRBJ2-2	CAWTGVNTGELFF	TGTGCCTGGACAGGGGTGAACACCGGGGAGCTGTTTTTT
.	TRBV28	.	TRBJ2-6	CASSPPGAGANVLTF	TGTGCCAGCAGTCCCCCGGGGGCTGGGGCCAACGTCCTGACTTTC
.	TRBV7-3	.	TRBJ2-3	CASSLTLETRGADTQYF	TGTGCCAGCAGCTTAACGCTTGAGACTCGAGGAGCAGATACGCAGTATTTT
.	TRBV28	TRBD2	TRBJ2-1	CASSFVTTAGGLGEQFF	TGTGCCAGCAGTTTTGTTACCACCGCGGGAGGGCTCGGTGAGCAGTTCTTC
.	TRBV7-2	TRBD2	TRBJ2-7	CASSQVAGSTYEQYF	TGTGCCAGCAGCCAAGTAGCGGGTAGTACCTACGAGCAGTACTTC
.	TRBV28	.	TRBJ1-5	CAAVRSNQPQHF	TGTGCCGCGGTAAGGAGCAATCAGCCCCAGCATTTT
.	TRBV10-1	TRBD2	TRBJ2-5	CASSEGVAGGRETQYF	TGCGCCAGCAGTGAGGGGGTCGCGGGGGGCCGGGAGACCCAGTACTTC
.	TRBV18	.	TRBJ1-3	CASSPQTPGGGNTIYF	TGTGCCAGCTCACCACAAACCCCCGGGGGGGGAAACACCATATATTTT
.	TRBV7-9	TRBD2	TRBJ2-7	CASSLRGLSGDTYEQYF	TGTGCCAGCAGCCTAAGAGGGCTAAGCGGGGATACCTACGAGCAGTACTTC
.	TRBV9	.	TRBJ1-1	CASSVGPFPGDQPSADTEAFF	TGTGCCAGCAGCGTAGGTCCCTTTCCAGGGGATCAGCCTTCGGCGGACACTGAAGCTTTCTTT
few	TRBV6-5	TRBD2	TRBJ2-2	CASRSGGIGELFF	TGTGCCAGCAGATCGGGGGGTATCGGGGAGCTGTTTTTT
.	TRBV19	TRBD1	TRBJ1-4	CASSIQGESEKLFF	TGTGCCAGTAGTATACAGGGGGAGAGTGAAAAACTGTTTTTT
.	TRBV7-3	TRBD1	TRBJ2-3	CASSSRTGSDTQYF	TGTGCCAGCAGCTCTCGGACAGGGTCCGATACGCAGTATTTT
.	TRBV24-1	TRBD1	TRBJ2-1	CATSETGLTGFVGEQFF	TGTGCCACCAGTGAGACCGGCTTGACAGGGTTTGTTGGGGAGCAGTTCTTC
.	TRBV7-2	.	TRBJ1-6	CASSLSALIYSPLHF	TGTGCCAGCAGCTTGAGTGCCTTGATCTATTCACCCCTCCACTTT
.	TRBV29-1	.	TRBJ1-4	CSVRGGQSNEKLFF	TGCAGCGTTCGGGGGGGGCAGTCCAATGAAAAACTGTTTTTT
.	TRBV3-1/TRBV3-2	TRBD1	TRBJ1-1	CASSQDRDRGVRGEAFF	TGTGCCAGCAGCCAAGACCGAGACAGGGGGGTAAGGGGCGAAGCTTTCTTT
.	TRBV21-1	.	TRBJ2-2	CASSPPWRTGGTGELFF	TGTGCCAGCAGCCCTCCTTGGAGGACAGGGGGTACCGGGGAGCTGTTTTTT
.	TRBV7-9	.	TRBJ2-1	CASSLGPYNEQFF	TGTGCCAGCAGCTTAGGGCCCTACAATGAGCAGTTCTTC
few	TRBV10-1	.	TRBJ2-3	CASSARGGSDTQYF	TGCGCCAGCAGTGCCCGCGGAGGGTCAGATACGCAGTATTTT
.	TRBV14	.	TRBJ1-3	CASSQVLGGDGNTIYF	TGTGCCAGCAGCCAAGTACTAGGCGGCGATGGAAACACCATATATTTT
.	TRBV6-5	.	TRBJ2-2	CASRTVGDTGELFF	TGTGCCAGCAGAACGGTTGGAGACACCGGGGAGCTGTTTTTT
.	TRBV27	.	TRBJ1-5	CASSFSGVSSNQPQHF	TGTGCCAGCAGTTTTTCAGGGGTTTCTAGCAATCAGCCCCAGCATTTT
.	TRBV5-6	.	TRBJ1-1	CASSLRGGTEAFF	TGTGCCAGCAGCTTGCGAGGAGGCACTGAAGCTTTCTTT
few	TRBV7-8	.	TRBJ1-1	CASRPGQGTGAFF	TGTGCCAGCAGGCCGGGACAAGGGACCGGGGCTTTCTTT
.	TRBV3-1/TRBV3-2	TRBD2	TRBJ2-5	CASSQAGLADETQYF	TGTGCCAGCAGCCAGGCGGGACTAGCGGACGAGACCCAGTACTTC
once	TRBV6-1	.	TRBJ1-2	CASSERWTALFGYTF	TGTGCCAGCAGTGAACGTTGGACTGCCCTTTTTGGCTACACCTTC
.	TRBV28	TRBD1	TRBJ1-6	CATSPGTVNSPLHF	TGTGCCACCTCCCCCGGGACAGTTAATTCACCCCTCCACTTT
.	TRBV6-1	.	TRBJ1-1	CASSEPGAYTEAFF	TGTGCCAGCAGTGAACCAGGGGCCTACACTGAAGCTTTCTTT
.	TRBV28	.	TRBJ1-1	CASSLALRLNTEAFF	TGTGCCAGCAGTTTAGCCCTTAGATTGAACACTGAAGCTTTCTTT
.	TRBV28	.	TRBJ1-2	CASSLGQINYGYTF	TGTGCCAGCAGTTTAGGGCAGATAAACTATGGCTACACCTTC
.	TRBV3-1/TRBV3-2	.	TRBJ1-3	CASSLTHSSGNTIYF	TGTGCCAGCAGCCTCACTCACAGCTCTGGAAACACCATATATTTT
.	TRBV5-6	.	TRBJ1-1	CASSLQPTGTGSAFF	TGTGCCAGCAGCCTCCAACCCACAGGGACGGGAAGCGCTTTCTTT
.	TRBV6-6	.	TRBJ1-1	CASSTSGQGEAFF	TGTGCCAGCAGTACATCAGGGCAAGGTGAAGCTTTCTTT
.	TRBV6-2/TRBV6-3	TRBD1	TRBJ1-6	CASSYGQGASPLHF	TGTGCCAGCAGTTACGGACAGGGGGCTTCACCCCTCCACTTT
.	TRBV11-2	.	TRBJ2-5	CASSPRGVIRDQETQYF	TGTGCCAGCAGCCCACGAGGCGTAATTCGCGATCAAGAGACCCAGTACTTC
.	TRBV7-2	.	TRBJ1-5	CASSPPPTGQPQHF	TGTGCCAGCAGCCCTCCTCCTACAGGCCAGCCCCAGCATTTT
.	TRBV7-9	.	TRBJ1-2	CASSLDGWGGYTF	TGTGCCAGCAGCTTAGACGGATGGGGCGGCTACACCTTC
.	TRBV6-5	TRBD2	TRBJ2-3	CASAMTSGGHGTQYF	TGTGCCAGTGCTATGACTAGCGGGGGGCACGGTACGCAGTATTTT
.	TRBV5-1	.	TRBJ1-1	CASSLKGVNTEAFF	TGCGCCAGCAGCTTGAAGGGGGTGAACACTGAAGCTTTCTTT
.	TRBV9	.	TRBJ2-5	CASNRWGRETQYF	TGTGCCAGCAACCGGTGGGGGCGAGAGACCCAGTACTTC
.	TRBV28	TRBD2	TRBJ2-1	CASSLSGLAGRPGAASYNEQFF	TGTGCCAGCAGTTTATCGGGCTTAGCGGGGAGGCCCGGCGCCGCCTCCTACAATGAGCAGTTCTTC